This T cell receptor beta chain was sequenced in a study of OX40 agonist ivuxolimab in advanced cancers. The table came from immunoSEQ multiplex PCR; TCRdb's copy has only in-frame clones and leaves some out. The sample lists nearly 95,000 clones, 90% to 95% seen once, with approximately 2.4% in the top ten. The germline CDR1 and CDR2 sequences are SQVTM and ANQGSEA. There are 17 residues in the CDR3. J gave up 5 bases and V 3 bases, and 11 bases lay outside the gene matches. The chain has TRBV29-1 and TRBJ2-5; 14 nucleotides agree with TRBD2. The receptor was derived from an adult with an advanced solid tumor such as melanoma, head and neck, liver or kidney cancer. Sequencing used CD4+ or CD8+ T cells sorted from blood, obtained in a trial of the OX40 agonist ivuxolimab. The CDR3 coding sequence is TGCAGCGTTGAGGACCCGACTAGCGGGGGGGCCTGGGAGACCCAGTACTTC. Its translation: CSVEDPTSGGAWETQYF.